This TCR beta chain was profiled in a study of cytomegalovirus exposure and HLA in healthy donors. General study findings and limits: There were 150 to 200 TCR beta chains listed as cytomegalovirus-associated. TCR beta V- and J-gene trimming, according to a later analysis, was linked to a missense DCLRE1C variant. TCR beta sequences numbering 15,000 to 20,000 were associated with HLA alleles at 0.05 false discovery rate in a later analysis.

PCR involved 60 Vbeta and 13 Jbeta primers. The protocol was immunoSEQ multiplex PCR, while the TCRdb copy is restricted to in-frame clones and leaves out a portion. The sample yields about 160,000 clones, 79% seen once. This clone was seen only a few times. Its specificity is not known. This sequence was found in a human donor in good health. The sample was PBMCs.

CDR3 protein: CAISESGAPNYGYTF. Written as DNA, the CDR3 is TGTGCCATCAGTGAGTCGGGGGCACCTAACTATGGCTACACCTTC. V is TRBV10-3 and J is TRBJ1-2; a weak D match, TRBD1 (6 bases). Between the trimmed V and J ends, which lost 0 bases and 0 bases, there was a span of 8 bases. This CDR3 is built from 15 residues. The germline V gene has CDR1 ENHRY and CDR2 SYGVKD.